The clone carrying this T cell receptor beta chain was counted ten times or more. The antigen remains unidentified. This sample was included in a study of Graves' ophthalmopathy and Graves' hyperthyroidism. As the template, RNA transcripts were used to amplify TCR beta CDR3 regions. After a first-round RT-PCR with HTBI primers, a second-round multiplex PCR was run. One entry per CDR3 protein, called by TCRdb with MiXCR from the multiplex PCR reads. The sample includes roughly 350,000 distinct CDR3 sequences, approximately 18% of them seen just once. Trimming removed 1 base from V and 1 base from J, with 13 bases in between. CDR3 length: 16 amino acids. Overall study findings and caveats: Classification of ophthalmopathy versus stable hyperthyroidism by a 13-signature model yielded about 88% sensitivity and about 83% specificity.

The chain joins TRBV12-3 or TRBV12-4 to TRBJ2-5; D gene ambiguous. This sequence was found in an adult woman with stable Graves' hyperthyroidism. Sequenced: peripheral blood. DNA for the CDR3: TGTGCCAGCAGTTTAGGAGGCCTCGGATCCCAAGAGACCCAGTACTTC. As protein: CASSLGGLGSQETQYF.